The rows below give T cell receptor beta chains drawn from one sample of a study of T cell responses to AZD1222 COVID-19 vaccine. Generated by immunoSEQ multiplex PCR, the TCRdb table keeps only in-frame clones and is missing some. The repertoire includes over 100,000 clones, 87% of them detected once, and approximately 2.6% sits in the top ten. Sample: peripheral blood, taken 28 days after the second AZD1222 dose. These receptors originate from an adult who received the AZD1222 COVID-19 vaccine. The CDR3 runs from the conserved cysteine through the conserved F or W. The D gene is left open where the match is weak. A clone size is listed for some rows: how often the clone was seen (once, few, many), or a class if it is expanded.

j_call clone_size d_call v_call cdr3_nt cdr3_aa
TRBJ2-5 . . TRBV7-2 TGTGCCAGCAGCTTAGTAGGCTCCAGCGGGCAAGAGACCCAGTACTTC CASSLVGSSGQETQYF
TRBJ1-1 . . TRBV7-9 TGTGCCAGCAGCTTAGGCTTCTTGGGGGAAGGGATGACTGAAGCTTTCTTT CASSLGFLGEGMTEAFF
TRBJ1-6 . . TRBV6-5 TGTGCCAGCAGGCTTAGACAGAAAGAAAATTCACCCCTCCACTTT CASRLRQKENSPLHF
TRBJ2-7 . TRBD1 TRBV10-3 TGTGCCATCAGTGAGTTGACAGGGGGGACCTACGAGCAGTACTTC CAISELTGGTYEQYF
TRBJ2-7 few . TRBV6-2/TRBV6-3 TGTGCCAGCAGCCACAGCTCCTACGAGCAGTACTTC CASSHSSYEQYF
TRBJ2-7 . . TRBV7-6 TGTGCCAGCAGCTTTACAGGGATGCAACGCGAGCAGTACTTC CASSFTGMQREQYF
TRBJ2-1 . . TRBV5-1 TGCGCCAGCAGCTTGGGTGAGACCTACAATGAGCAGTTCTTC CASSLGETYNEQFF
TRBJ1-1 . TRBD1 TRBV7-2 TGTGCCAGCAGCACACAGGGGGGATTCACTGAAGCTTTCTTT CASSTQGGFTEAFF
TRBJ1-4 . . TRBV19 TGTGCCAGTAGTACTGCAACTAATGAAAAACTGTTTTTT CASSTATNEKLFF
TRBJ1-3 once TRBD1 TRBV7-2 TGTGCCAGCAGCTTACAGGGGGCAAACACCATATATTTT CASSLQGANTIYF
TRBJ1-2 . TRBD1 TRBV2 TGTGCCAGCAGTGAACAGGGACAGGCCGTGGAGGGCTACACCTTC CASSEQGQAVEGYTF
TRBJ1-1 once . TRBV5-8 TGTGCCAGCAGCTCGATAACCGGACAGCATCATCGTGAAGCTTTCTTT CASSSITGQHHREAFF
TRBJ2-3 . . TRBV29-1 TGCAGCGCTCTGCCGGGGTACACAGATACGCAGTATTTT CSALPGYTDTQYF
TRBJ1-1 . . TRBV18 TGTGCCAGCTCCCCCTTTACAGAAGGCACTGAAGCTTTCTTT CASSPFTEGTEAFF
TRBJ2-7 . . TRBV18 TGTGCCAGCTCACCAGGGGCGGGCTACGAGCAGTACTTC CASSPGAGYEQYF
TRBJ2-3 few . TRBV5-8 TGTGCCAGCATCCATTGGAGGGCAGGCCGTAGCACAGATACGCAGTATTTT CASIHWRAGRSTDTQYF
TRBJ1-2 . . TRBV6-6 TGTGCCAGCAGCCCCGGAGGCCACTACACCTTC CASSPGGHYTF
TRBJ2-7 . TRBD1 TRBV11-3 TGTGCCAGCAGCTTAAACAGGGGGGACGAGCAGTACTTC CASSLNRGDEQYF
TRBJ1-2 . . TRBV7-3 TGTGCCAGCAGCTTAACCCCGGGCAGGGGCGGCTACACCTTC CASSLTPGRGGYTF
TRBJ2-7 . TRBD2 TRBV4-3 TGCGCCAGCAGCCAAGAGGGCGAGGGACTAGCGGGGGGTTTGACCTACGAGCAGTACTTC CASSQEGEGLAGGLTYEQYF
TRBJ2-1 once . TRBV7-3 TGTGCCAGCAGCTTCGGCGGCTACAATGAGCAGTTCTTC CASSFGGYNEQFF
TRBJ1-5 . . TRBV7-9 TGTGCCAGCAGCTCGGGAGCCTATCAGCCCCAGCATTTT CASSSGAYQPQHF
TRBJ1-2 . TRBD1 TRBV5-5 TGTGCCAGCAGCTTGACCGGGACAGGGGGAGTCCAATTCAACTATGGCTACACCTTC CASSLTGTGGVQFNYGYTF
TRBJ1-4 once . TRBV9 TGTGCCAGCAGCGTAGCGGCAAATTTAGAAAAACTGTTTTTT CASSVAANLEKLFF
TRBJ1-3 . . TRBV19 TGTGCCAGTAGTTTTCAAGGGAACACCATATATTTT CASSFQGNTIYF
TRBJ1-2 once TRBD1 TRBV7-3 TGTGCCAGCAGCTTAAGTGGACAGGGGGCTGATGGCTACACCTTC CASSLSGQGADGYTF